This entry describes one T cell receptor (beta chain). Its antigen is unknown. Second-dose groups at about 4 or about 12 weeks were pooled. This CDR3 comprises 15 residues. V lost 0 bases and J 2 bases, leaving 11 bases between the germline ends. Looked up from germline, CDR1 is KGHSH and CDR2 is LQKENI. Some clones are missing from TCRdb's copy, which holds only in-frame ones; the method was immunoSEQ multiplex PCR. Here the sample spans some 48,000 clones, approximately 83% being singletons. This sample was included in a study of T cell responses to AZD1222 COVID-19 vaccine. Study-wide results and limits: Recipients of AZD1222 seropositive at baseline numbered only 5 to 7. Samples come after the peak T cell response, not at day 14.

The clonotype comes from an adult who received the AZD1222 COVID-19 vaccine. Sequences were derived from peripheral blood, sampled 28 days after the second AZD1222 dose. The chain is built from TRBV18 and TRBJ2-7; tentatively, D is TRBD1 (6 bases). In nucleotides, the CDR3 is TGTGCCAGCTCACCACCGGCTGCAGGGGCCTACGAGCAGTACTTC. This translates into CASSPPAAGAYEQYF.